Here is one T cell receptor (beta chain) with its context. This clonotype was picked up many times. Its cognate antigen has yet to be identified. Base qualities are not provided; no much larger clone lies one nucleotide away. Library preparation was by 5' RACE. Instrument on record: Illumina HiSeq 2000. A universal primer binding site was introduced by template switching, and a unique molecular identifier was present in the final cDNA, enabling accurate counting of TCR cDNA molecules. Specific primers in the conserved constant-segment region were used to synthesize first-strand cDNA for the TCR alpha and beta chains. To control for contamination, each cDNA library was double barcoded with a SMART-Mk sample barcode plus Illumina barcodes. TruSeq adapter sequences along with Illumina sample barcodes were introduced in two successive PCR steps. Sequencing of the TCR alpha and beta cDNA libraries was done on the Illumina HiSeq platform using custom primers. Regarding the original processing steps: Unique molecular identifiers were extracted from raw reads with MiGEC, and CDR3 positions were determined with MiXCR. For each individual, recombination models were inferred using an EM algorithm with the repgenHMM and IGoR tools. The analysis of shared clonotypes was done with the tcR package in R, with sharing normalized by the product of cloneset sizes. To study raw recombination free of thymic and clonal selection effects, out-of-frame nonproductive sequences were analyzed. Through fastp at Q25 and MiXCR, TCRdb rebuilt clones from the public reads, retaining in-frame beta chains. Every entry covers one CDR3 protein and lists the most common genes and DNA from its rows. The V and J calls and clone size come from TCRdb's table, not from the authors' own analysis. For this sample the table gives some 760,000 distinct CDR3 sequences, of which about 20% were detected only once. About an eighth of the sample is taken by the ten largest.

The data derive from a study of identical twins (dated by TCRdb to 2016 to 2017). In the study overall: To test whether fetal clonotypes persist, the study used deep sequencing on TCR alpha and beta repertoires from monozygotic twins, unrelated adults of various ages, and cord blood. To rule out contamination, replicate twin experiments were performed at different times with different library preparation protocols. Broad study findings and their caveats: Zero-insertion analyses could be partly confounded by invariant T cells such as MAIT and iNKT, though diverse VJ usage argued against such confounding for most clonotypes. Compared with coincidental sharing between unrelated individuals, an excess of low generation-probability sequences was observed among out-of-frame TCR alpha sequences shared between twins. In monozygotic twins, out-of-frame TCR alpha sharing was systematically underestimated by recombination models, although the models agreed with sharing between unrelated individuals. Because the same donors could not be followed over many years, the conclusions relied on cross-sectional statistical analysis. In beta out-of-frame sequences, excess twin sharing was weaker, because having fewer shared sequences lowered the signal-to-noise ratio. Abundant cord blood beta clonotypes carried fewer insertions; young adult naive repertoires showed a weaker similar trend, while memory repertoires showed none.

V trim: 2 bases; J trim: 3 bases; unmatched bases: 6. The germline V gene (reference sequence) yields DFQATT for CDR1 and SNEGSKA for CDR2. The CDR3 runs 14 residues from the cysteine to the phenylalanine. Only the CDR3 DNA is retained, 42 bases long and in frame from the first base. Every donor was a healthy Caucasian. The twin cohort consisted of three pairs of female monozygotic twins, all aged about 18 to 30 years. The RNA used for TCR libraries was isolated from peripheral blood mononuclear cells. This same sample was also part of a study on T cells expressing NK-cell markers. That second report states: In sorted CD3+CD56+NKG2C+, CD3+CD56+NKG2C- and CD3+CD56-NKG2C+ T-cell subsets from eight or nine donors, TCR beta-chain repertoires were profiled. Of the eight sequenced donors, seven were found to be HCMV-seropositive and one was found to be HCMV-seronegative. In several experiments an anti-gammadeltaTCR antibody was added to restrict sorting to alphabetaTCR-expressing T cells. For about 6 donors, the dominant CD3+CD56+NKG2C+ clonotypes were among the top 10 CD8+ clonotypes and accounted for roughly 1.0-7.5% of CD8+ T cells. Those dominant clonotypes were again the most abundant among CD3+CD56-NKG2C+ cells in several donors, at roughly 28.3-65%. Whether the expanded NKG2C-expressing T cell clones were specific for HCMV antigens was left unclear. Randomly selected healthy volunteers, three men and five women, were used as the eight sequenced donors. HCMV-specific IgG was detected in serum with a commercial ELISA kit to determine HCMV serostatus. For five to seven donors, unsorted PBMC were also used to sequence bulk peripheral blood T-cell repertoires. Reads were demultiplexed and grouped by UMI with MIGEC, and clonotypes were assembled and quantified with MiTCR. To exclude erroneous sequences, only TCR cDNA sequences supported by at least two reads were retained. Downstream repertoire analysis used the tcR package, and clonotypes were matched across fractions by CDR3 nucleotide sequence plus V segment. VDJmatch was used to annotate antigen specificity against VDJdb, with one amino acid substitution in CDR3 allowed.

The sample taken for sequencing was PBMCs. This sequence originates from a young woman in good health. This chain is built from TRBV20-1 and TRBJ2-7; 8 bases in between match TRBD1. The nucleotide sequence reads TGCAGTGCTAGACCGACAGGGGTATACTACGAGCAGTACTTC. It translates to CSARPTGVYYEQYF.